Listed here are 21 T cell receptor beta chains from one sample, sequenced in a study of T cell changes during pregnancy in multiple sclerosis (dated by TCRdb to between 2018 and 2020). Libraries were constructed by the immunoSEQ multiplex PCR assay. Held by TCRdb, this immuneACCESS table contains in-frame sequences only and omits some clones. Under half of the omission traces to an unresolved V gene where checked; the cause of the rest is unknown. For this sample there are tens of thousands of clones; approximately 92% appear just once. The top ten clonotypes cover 1.4% of the sample. Specimen: peripheral blood, collected in the second trimester of pregnancy. The receptors stem from a female donor with multiple sclerosis, enrolled in a pregnancy study.

The V and J genes are TRBV12-5 and TRBJ2-7, with 8 bases that match TRBD2. The CDR3 has 16 amino acids. Germline CDR1 is LGHNT and CDR2 is FRNRAP. Germline trimming cut 1 base from V and 2 bases from J; bases unmatched to any gene: 7. CDR3 nucleotides: TGTGCTAGTGGTTTGGCTCTAGCGGGCTTAACCTACGAGCAGTACTTC. Protein: CASGLALAGLTYEQYF.

CDR3 bases: TGCGCCAGCAGCCAAGGCCTAGCGGAGACCCAGTACTTC. Translated: CASSQGLAETQYF. V usage is TRBV4-3 and J usage is TRBJ2-5, with a possible D match to TRBD2 (6 bases). CDR1 and CDR2 from the germline V gene are LGHNA and YSLEER. The V gene lost 1 base and the J gene lost 5 bases, with 8 bases spanning the gap. The CDR3 has 13 amino acids.

The chain is built from TRBV7-2 and TRBJ1-3; D remains ambiguous. The germline V gene encodes CDR1 SGHTA and CDR2 FQGNSA. The germline V and J ends were trimmed by 2 bases and 4 bases, with 9 bases remaining between them. This CDR3 comprises 14 residues. The CDR3 DNA reads TGTGCCAGCAGCTTATGGGCAGGAGGAAACACCATATATTTT. This gives the protein CASSLWAGGNTIYF.

The rearrangement joins TRBV29-1 to TRBJ2-2; 8 positions agree with TRBD1. From germline, CDR1 is SQVTM and CDR2 ANQGSEA. V shed 1 base and J 1 base; nucleotides not matched to a gene: 8. The CDR3 contains 17 residues. The CDR3 sequence is CSVEGARGTGNTGELFF. Written as DNA, the CDR3 is TGCAGCGTTGAAGGGGCCCGTGGGACAGGGAACACCGGGGAGCTGTTTTTT.

This clone appeared once. The gene calls are TRBV14 and TRBJ2-3; 7 bases align to TRBD1. Germline V CDR1 and CDR2: SGHDN, FVKESK. CDR3 length: 14 amino acids. J gave up 4 bases and V 5 bases, and 6 bases lay outside the gene matches. The CDR3 protein is CASSYDRAADTQYF. CDR3 nucleotides: TGTGCCAGCAGCTACGACAGGGCGGCAGATACGCAGTATTTT.

The DNA of the CDR3 is TGTGCCAGCAGTTTAGCGGGTCAGAATGAGCAGTTCTTC. Its protein is CASSLAGQNEQFF. The chain combines TRBV28 with TRBJ2-1; a weak D match, TRBD2 (5 bases). V was shortened by 2 bases and J by 7 bases, with 9 bases between the two germline ends. The CDR3 spans 13 residues. Germline assignment: CDR1 MDHEN and CDR2 SYDVKM.

The chain uses TRBV6-6 and TRBJ2-2, with D uncertain. There are 14 residues in the CDR3. The germline V and J ends were trimmed by 5 bases and 1 base, with 8 bases remaining between them. CDR1 is MNHNY and CDR2 is SVGAGI in the germline V gene (reference sequence). The CDR3 loop reads CASSILENTGELFF. As DNA, the CDR3 is TGTGCCAGCAGTATCCTAGAGAACACCGGGGAGCTGTTTTTT.

The chain employs TRBV11-2 and TRBJ2-7; 11 bases fit TRBD2. The length of the CDR3 is 14 residues. V was pared by 4 bases and J by 6 bases, with 5 bases of the junction left unmatched. Per the germline V gene, CDR1 is SGHAT and CDR2 is FQNNGV. The chain's CDR3 is CASSSTSGSGEQYF. Written as DNA, the CDR3 is TGTGCCAGCAGCTCAACTAGCGGGAGCGGCGAGCAGTACTTC.

By proportion, this clone is medium-sized. The chain couples TRBV18 to TRBJ1-1; 9 nucleotides align to TRBD1. This CDR3 spans 14 amino acids. From germline, CDR1 is KGHSH and CDR2 LQKENI. J was trimmed by 3 bases and V by 3 bases; bases with no gene match: 2. Written as DNA, the CDR3 is TGTGCCAGCTCACCCCGGGACAGGGACACTGAAGCTTTCTTT. Translated: CASSPRDRDTEAFF.

This rearrangement joins TRBV19 to TRBJ2-3, with 12 bases matching TRBD2. CDR1 is LNHDA and CDR2 is SQIVND in the germline V gene (reference sequence). J lost 4 bases, V lost 7 bases, and 9 bases had no gene match. This CDR3 has 16 residues. The CDR3 sequence is CASTPTSGSWADTQYF. For the CDR3, the DNA is TGTGCCAGTACCCCGACTAGCGGGAGTTGGGCAGATACGCAGTATTTT.

The J gene is TRBJ2-1, the V gene TRBV5-4; D remains ambiguous. V lost 2 bases and J lost 4, with 7 bases in between. In germline, CDR1 is SGHNT, CDR2 YYREEE (reference sequence). The CDR3 runs 13 residues. This CDR3 is CASSFGSYNEQFF. Here the CDR3 DNA reads TGTGCCAGCAGCTTTGGCTCTTACAATGAGCAGTTCTTC.

J is TRBJ2-7 and V is TRBV7-2; 10 bases fit TRBD2. V lost 2 bases and J lost 0; bases outside the gene matches: 7. This CDR3 has 17 residues. Germline lookup yields CDR1 SGHTA and CDR2 FQGNSA. The CDR3 bases are TGTGCCAGCAGCTTAAGGGGGACTAGCGTAAGCTCCTACGAGCAGTACTTC. The encoded protein is CASSLRGTSVSSYEQYF.

The V call is TRBV19, the J call TRBJ1-2, with TRBD1 matching 7 bases. This CDR3 has 15 amino acids. Germline loops: CDR1 LNHDA, CDR2 SQIVND (reference sequence). The junction had 12 bases not matched to a gene; V was cut back by 3 bases and J by 8 bases. For the CDR3, the DNA is TGTGCCAGTAGTATGGCGAACCCACAGGGGCACGGCTACACCTTC. Its protein product is CASSMANPQGHGYTF.

The rearrangement uses TRBV14 and TRBJ1-3; a possible D gene is TRBD1 (6 bases). The length of the CDR3 is 15 residues. CDR1 is SGHDN and CDR2 is FVKESK in the germline V gene. V lost 4 bases, J lost 2 bases, and 12 bases lay in between. The CDR3 nucleotides read TGTGCCAGCAGCCCACCGGGGACACCTGGAAACACCATATATTTT. Its translation: CASSPPGTPGNTIYF. The complete variable domain, with remaining parts taken from reference TRBV14 and TRBJ1-3, reads EAGVTQFPSHSVIEKGQTVTLRCDPISGHDNLYWYRRVMGKEIKFLLHFVKESKQDESGMPNNRFLAERTGGTYSTLKVQPAELEDSGVYFCASSPPGTPGNTIYFGEGSWLTVV.

This clone was recorded only once. The chain is built from TRBV6-5 and TRBJ2-3; possible D gene TRBD1, 5 bases. V was clipped by 2 bases and J by 15 bases, with 12 bases between them. The germline V gene encodes CDR1 MNHEY and CDR2 SVGAGI. This CDR3 is 11 amino acids long. This CDR3 reads CASSYEGVDYF. The CDR3 DNA sequence: TGTGCCAGCAGTTACGAAGGGGTTGATTATTTT.

This clone has a single count. The chain combines TRBV4-1 with TRBJ2-3, with 11 positions matching TRBD2. The length of the CDR3 is 17 residues. J was trimmed by 3 bases and V by 2 bases; bases with no gene match: 7. Germline CDR1 MGHRA, CDR2 YSYEKL. The CDR3 sequence is CASSQITIAGGTDTQYF. DNA for the CDR3: TGCGCCAGCAGCCAAATAACAATAGCGGGAGGGACAGATACGCAGTATTTT.

The rearrangement uses TRBV21-1 and TRBJ1-4; no DNA check was done on the table's D call, TRBD1. TRBV21-1 is deemed a pseudogene. CDR3 length: 15 amino acids. The CDR3 DNA is TGTGCCAGCAGCAAGACGACAGGGCTTGATGAAAAACTGTTTTTT. Translated: CASSKTTGLDEKLFF.

J is TRBJ2-2 and V is TRBV5-1; the match to TRBD2 covers 15 bases. Germline loops: CDR1 SGHRS, CDR2 YFSETQ. The CDR3 runs to 17 residues. J gave up 3 bases and V 3 bases, and 3 bases lay outside the gene matches. CDR3 in DNA: TGCGCCAGCAGCTCGGGACTAGCGGGAGGCTACACCGGGGAGCTGTTTTTT. Protein: CASSSGLAGGYTGELFF. Variable domain in full (rest from reference TRBV5-1 and TRBJ2-2): KAGVTQTPRYLIKTRGQQVTLSCSPISGHRSVSWYQQTPGQGLQFLFEYFSETQRNKGNFPGRFSGRQFSNSRSEMNVSTLELGDSALYLCASSSGLAGGYTGELFFGEGSRLTVL.

The chain recombines TRBV9 with TRBJ1-2; D might be TRBD1 (6 bases). The germline gives CDR1 SGDLS, CDR2 YYNGEE. Between the trimmed V and J ends, which lost 2 bases and 4 bases, there was a span of 15 bases. The length of the CDR3 is 15 residues. DNA for the CDR3: TGTGCCAGCAGCGTCGGGACACAAGCCTTCTATGGCTACACCTTC. Translated, it gives CASSVGTQAFYGYTF.

This rearrangement joins TRBV28 to TRBJ2-7; 9 nucleotides agree with TRBD2. This CDR3 region has 17 residues. The V gene end was trimmed by 2 bases and the J gene end by 6 bases; junction bases not matched to a gene: 14. The germline gives CDR1 MDHEN, CDR2 SYDVKM. The CDR3 spells CASSLRGLATTLGEQYF. In nucleotides, the CDR3 is TGTGCCAGCAGTTTACGAGGACTAGCGACAACGCTAGGCGAGCAGTACTTC.

The chain has TRBV5-1 and TRBJ2-3; TRBD2 matches at 8 bases. Trimming took 3 bases from V and 5 from J; bases not matched to a gene: 14. The CDR3 is made up of 17 amino acids. Germline V gene sequence: CDR1 SGHRS, CDR2 YFSETQ. The CDR3 nucleotides read TGCGCCAGCAGCTCGGGTGTGAGCGGGAGTGGGGTAGATACGCAGTATTTT. It is translated as CASSSGVSGSGVDTQYF.